This T cell receptor (beta chain) was profiled in a study of siplizumab effects on memory and regulatory T cells. A note on this clone: Its antigen is still unknown.

CDR3 length: 15 amino acids. With 8 bases removed from V and 1 base from J, the gap between germline ends came to 17 bases. Germline V CDR1 and CDR2: MNHNY, SVGAGI (reference sequence). Sequencing used immunoSEQ multiplex PCR; TCRdb keeps in-frame clones, though not all of them. The sample contains about 120,000 clones, about 94% of which appear only once. The study, taken as a whole, reports: Researchers could map only a minor fraction of alloreactive clones to unstimulated subsets. The study found naive T cells seemingly more diverse than memory cells and seemingly major alloresponse contributors.

The sequence was obtained from a human donor in good health. The chain joins TRBV6-6 to TRBJ1-1; D possibly corresponds to TRBD1 (5 bases). Material: non-Treg CD4+ T cells sorted from blood. For the CDR3, the DNA is TGTGCCAGCTCCCTAGGGGTTCAGAAGAACACTGAAGCTTTCTTT. Its translation is CASSLGVQKNTEAFF.